This entry describes one TCR beta chain. One entry per CDR3 protein, called by TCRdb with MiXCR from the RT-PCR reads. The repertoire holds hundreds of thousands of distinct CDR3 sequences, with roughly 13% as singletons. Germline loops: CDR1 SQVTM, CDR2 ANQGSEA. The CDR3 has 10 residues. V shed 5 bases and J shed 1 base, with 1 base lying between them. This sample was included in a study of response to subunit inactivated influenza vaccine. This clonotype was sampled from a man between 50 and 59 years old who received an inactivated influenza vaccine. The gene calls are TRBV29-1 and TRBJ2-3, with D hard to call. Sample: PBMCs from blood, taken around 14 days before vaccination. CDR3 sequence reads: CSVRTDTQYF. In nucleotides, the CDR3 is TGCAGCGTTCGCACAGATACGCAGTATTTT.